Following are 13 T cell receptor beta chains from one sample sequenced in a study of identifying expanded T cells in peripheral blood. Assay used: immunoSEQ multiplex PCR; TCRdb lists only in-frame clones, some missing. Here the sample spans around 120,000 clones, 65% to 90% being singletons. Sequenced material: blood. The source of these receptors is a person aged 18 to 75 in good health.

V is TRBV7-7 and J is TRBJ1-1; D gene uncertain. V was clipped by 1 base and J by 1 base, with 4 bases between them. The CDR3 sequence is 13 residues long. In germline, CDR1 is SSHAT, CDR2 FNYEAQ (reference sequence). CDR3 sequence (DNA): TGTGCCAGCAGCTTAGGCAGGAACACTGAAGCTTTCTTT. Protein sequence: CASSLGRNTEAFF. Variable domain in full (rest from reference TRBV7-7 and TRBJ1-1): GAGVSQSPRYKVTKRGQDVTLRCDPISSHATLYWYQQALGQGPEFLTYFNYEAQPDKSGLPSDRFSAERPEGSISTLTIQRTEQRDSAMYRCASSLGRNTEAFFGQGTRLTVV.

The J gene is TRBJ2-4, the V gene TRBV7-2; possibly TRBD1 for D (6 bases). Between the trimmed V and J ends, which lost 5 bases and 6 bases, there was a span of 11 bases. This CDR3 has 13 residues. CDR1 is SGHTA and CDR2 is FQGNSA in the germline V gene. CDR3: CASSPQGGNIQYF. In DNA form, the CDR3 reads TGTGCCAGCAGCCCACAGGGTGGAAACATTCAGTACTTC. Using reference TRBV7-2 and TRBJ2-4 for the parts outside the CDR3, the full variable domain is GAGVSQSPSNKVTEKGKDVELRCDPISGHTALYWYRQSLGQGLEFLIYFQGNSAPDKSGLPSDRFSAERTGGSVSTLTIQRTQQEDSAVYLCASSPQGGNIQYFGAGTRLSVL.

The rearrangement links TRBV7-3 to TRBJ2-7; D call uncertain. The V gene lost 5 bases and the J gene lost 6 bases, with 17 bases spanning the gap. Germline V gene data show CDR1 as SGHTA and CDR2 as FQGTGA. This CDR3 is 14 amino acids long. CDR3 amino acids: CASSVGPNLGEQYF. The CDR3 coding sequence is TGTGCCAGCAGCGTTGGACCCAATCTCGGCGAGCAGTACTTC.

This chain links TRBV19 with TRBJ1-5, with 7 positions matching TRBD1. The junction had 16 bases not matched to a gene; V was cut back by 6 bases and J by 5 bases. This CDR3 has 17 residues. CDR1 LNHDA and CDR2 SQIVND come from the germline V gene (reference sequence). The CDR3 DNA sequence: TGTGCCAGTAGCCAGATCGGGACAGCCTACAGAGATCAGCCCCAGCATTTT. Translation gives CASSQIGTAYRDQPQHF.

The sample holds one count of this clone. The CDR3 coding sequence is TGTGCCAGCAGGGACGGCGGGGAGCAGTACTTC. Residues: CASRDGGEQYF. The chain links TRBV6-5 to TRBJ2-7; TRBD2 might be the D (5 bases). Germline V gene data show CDR1 as MNHEY and CDR2 as SVGAGI. The V end was cut by 6 bases, the J end by 7 bases, with 10 bases between. The length of the CDR3 is 11 residues.

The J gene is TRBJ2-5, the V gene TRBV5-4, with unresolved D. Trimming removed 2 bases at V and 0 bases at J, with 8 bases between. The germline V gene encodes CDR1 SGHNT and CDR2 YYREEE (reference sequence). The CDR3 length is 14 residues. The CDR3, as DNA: TGTGCCAGCAGCTTCATGGGGTACCAAGAGACCCAGTACTTC. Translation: CASSFMGYQETQYF.

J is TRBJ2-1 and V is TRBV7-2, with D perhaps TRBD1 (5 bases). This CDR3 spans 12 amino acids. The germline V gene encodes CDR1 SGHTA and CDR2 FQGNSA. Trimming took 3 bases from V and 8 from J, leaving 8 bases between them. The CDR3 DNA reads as TGTGCCAGCAGCTTGCCAGGGTATGAGCAGTTCTTC. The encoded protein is CASSLPGYEQFF.

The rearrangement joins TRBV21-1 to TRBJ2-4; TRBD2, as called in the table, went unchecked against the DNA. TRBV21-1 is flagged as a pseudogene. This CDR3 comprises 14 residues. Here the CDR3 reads CASSNGLAKNIQYF. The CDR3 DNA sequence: TGTGCCAGCAGCAACGGACTAGCCAAAAACATTCAGTACTTC.

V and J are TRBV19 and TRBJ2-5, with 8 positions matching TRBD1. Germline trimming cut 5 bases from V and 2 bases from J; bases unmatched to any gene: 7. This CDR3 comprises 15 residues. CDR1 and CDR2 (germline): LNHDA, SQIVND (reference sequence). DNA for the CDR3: TGTGCCAGTAGTGTCGGGACAGGAATTCAAGAGACCCAGTACTTC. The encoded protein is CASSVGTGIQETQYF.

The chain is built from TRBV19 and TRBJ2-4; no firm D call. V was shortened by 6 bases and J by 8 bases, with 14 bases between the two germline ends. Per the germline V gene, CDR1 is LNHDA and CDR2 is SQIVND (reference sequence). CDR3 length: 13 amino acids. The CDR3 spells CASRGVRADIQYF. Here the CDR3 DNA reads TGTGCCAGTAGGGGCGTTCGGGCGGACATTCAGTACTTC.

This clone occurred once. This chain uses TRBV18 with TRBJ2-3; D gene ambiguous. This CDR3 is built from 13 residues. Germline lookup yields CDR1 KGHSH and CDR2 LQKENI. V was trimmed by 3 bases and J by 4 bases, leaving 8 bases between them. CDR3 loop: CASSPSTPDTQYF. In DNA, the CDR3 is TGTGCCAGCTCACCGAGTACCCCAGATACGCAGTATTTT.

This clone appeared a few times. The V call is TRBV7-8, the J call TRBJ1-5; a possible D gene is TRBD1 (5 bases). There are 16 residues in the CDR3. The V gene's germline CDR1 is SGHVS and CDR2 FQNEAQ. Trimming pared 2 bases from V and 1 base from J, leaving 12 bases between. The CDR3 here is CASSLSRVQSNQPQHF. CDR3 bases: TGTGCCAGCAGCTTATCCAGGGTACAGAGCAATCAGCCCCAGCATTTT. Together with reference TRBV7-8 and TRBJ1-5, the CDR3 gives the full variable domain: GAGVSQSPRYKVAKRGQDVALRCDPISGHVSLFWYQQALGQGPEFLTYFQNEAQLDKSGLPSDRFFAERPEGSVSTLKIQRTQQEDSAVYLCASSLSRVQSNQPQHFGDGTRLSIL.

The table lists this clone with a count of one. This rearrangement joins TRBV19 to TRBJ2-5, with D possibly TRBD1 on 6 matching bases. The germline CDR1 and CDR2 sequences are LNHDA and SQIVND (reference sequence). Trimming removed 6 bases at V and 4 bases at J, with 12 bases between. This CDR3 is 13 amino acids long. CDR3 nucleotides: TGTGCCAGTAGCGGTCAGGGGTTAGAGACCCAGTACTTC. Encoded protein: CASSGQGLETQYF.